Sequencing of this TCR beta chain was carried out in a study of tumor and adjacent non-tumor tissue in lung cancer (dated by TCRdb to between 2017 and 2018). In the study overall: The cohort included 12 adenocarcinoma, a couple of squamous cell carcinoma and 1 small cell lung cancer patients. The roughly 15 enrolled patients, of whom approximately 10 were men and 5 were women, were aged about 30 to 80 years and were diagnosed with TNM stage I to III disease. In total, sequencing yielded 95 million to 150 million productive TCRbeta reads, which works out to an average of around 4.2 million reads per sample. Using bulk TCRbeta repertoires from around 15 lung cancer patients, the study set lung tumor tissue side by side with matched distant non-tumor lung tissue. TCRbeta CDR3 sequencing was performed on more than 25 paired specimens, with one tumor sample and one normal lung sample collected per patient. Results the study describes overall, beyond this receptor: Younger patients had significantly higher TCR diversity, and higher tumor TCR diversity was associated with shorter overall and disease-free survival. TCR diversity (inverse Simpson) was significantly higher in tumor than in normal lung tissue (approximately 400 vs 170, P = 0.0075, Mann-Whitney U test). Only around 16 patients were in the cohort, and the authors stated that larger samples and more detailed clinical data are needed. Peripheral blood was not sequenced, so blood TCRbeta repertoires were not examined in the lung cancer patients of the study. The top 100 clones accounted for a significantly larger cumulative portion of the repertoire in normal lung than in tumor tissue. The sequencing platform is not named in the methods, and unique molecular identifiers are not mentioned.

Of note for this clonotype: Its antigen specificity is not known. The missing conserved phenylalanine or tryptophan at the end of this CDR3 makes a read error likely.

The CDR3 is 17 amino acids in total, end residues counted. The DNA shown is the 51-base CDR3, in frame from base 1. The library relied on multiplex PCR. Sequencer: Illumina HiSeq 2500. TCRbeta libraries were constructed through three rounds of nested PCR with primers (Table S4) according to protocols modified from ARM-PCR. Before sequencing, PCR products in the 200-500 bp range were cut out of the gel and cleaned up using the QIAquick gel extraction kit. Under the source paper's analysis protocol: Reads were cleaned with Trimmomatic, merged with FLASH into complete CDR3 sequences, and assigned to V(D)J germline segments with MiTCR. Clonal diversity was calculated as the inverse Simpson's index using VDJtools. In-frame sequences lacking a premature stop codon were counted as productive reads. TCRdb cleaned the public reads at Q25 with fastp, built clones with MiXCR and kept in-frame beta chains. Every CDR3 protein is listed once, alongside the most common genes and DNA of its rows. TCRdb, not the original authors, processed these V and J calls. The sample table contains 75,000 to 95,000 distinct CDR3 sequences; only one count was recorded for less than 80% of them. In total, the top ten clones hold 15% to 20% of the sample.

RNA was extracted from bulk unsorted tissue and checked for quality with a NanoDrop ND-1000 and an Agilent 2100. Newly diagnosed lung cancer patients without prior chemotherapy who had been admitted for thoracic surgery in China between August and November 2014 were enrolled as donors. Patients who had received previous radiotherapy or chemotherapy, or who had another concurrent cancer, were excluded from the study. Pieces of surgical tissue measuring about 1-2.1 cm3 were kept in RNAlater solution and stored at -80 degrees C until use. Sequenced material: lung tumor tissue. The sequence links TRBV12-3 or TRBV12-4 to TRBJ2-6; 8 middle bases align to TRBD1. The clonotype comes from a man aged 55-75 years with non-small cell lung cancer. The CDR3 protein is CAGSPDRVLSGANVLTI. In nucleotides, the sequence is TGTGCCGGCAGTCCGGACAGGGTTCTCTCGGGGGCCAACGTCCTGACTATC.